This T cell receptor (beta chain) appears in the sequencing data of a study of CD8+ T cells in alopecia areata (dated by TCRdb to the late 2010s). Some background on the complete study: The treated patients took part in an open-label pilot trial in which moderate-to-severe alopecia areata was treated with oral tofacitinib at 5 to 10 mg twice daily. Patients stayed on tofacitinib for 6 to 18 months and then had 6 months of follow-up off drug so that delayed response and recurrence could be assessed. In both human patients and the C3H/HeJ mouse model, the study applied high-throughput TCRbeta sequencing to look at T cell clonal expansion in alopecia areata. In humans, TCRbeta sequencing was performed on scalp tissue and on sorted CD4+ and CD8+ peripheral blood T cells from healthy controls and from patients with patchy or totalis/universalis alopecia areata. Biopsies were taken from tofacitinib-treated patients at baseline and again at 4 and 24 weeks into treatment, and several of those patients also had a later scalp biopsy. Scalp clonality was compared among normal scalp (n=4), patchy alopecia areata scalp (n=8), and alopecia totalis/universalis scalp (n=8). RNA was extracted with the PAXgene miRNA kit for fixed scalp, the miRNeasy kit for PBMCs, and the RNeasy kit for mouse skin. TCRbeta CDR3 regions were amplified by immunoSEQ multiplex PCR with 35 Vbeta forward and 13 Jbeta reverse primers. What the study reported, not specific to this receptor: Resident alphabeta T cells in normal human skin are also sequenced, complicating scalp TCR repertoire analysis, unlike mouse skin dominated by gammadelta T cells. Higher clonality and more expanded CD8+ clones were observed in lesional scalp than in normal scalp, particularly in alopecia totalis/universalis, a finding suggestive of antigenic drive. TCR sequences shared between patients were less clear than in mice, possibly partly because of HLA diversity in the patient population.

The sample's time point, from its label and the paper: baseline before oral tofacitinib. Lesional scalp punch biopsies and peripheral blood were obtained from alopecia areata patients. PBMCs were isolated by density centrifugation and stained for CD3, CD4 and CD8, after which CD4+ and CD8+ T cells were sorted on a FACSAria. Library generation was performed with the immunoSEQ multiplex PCR assay. For TCR sequencing, RNA was extracted from every sample and reverse transcribed into cDNA to serve as template. SuperScript III was used to make first-strand cDNA, primed with a 2:1 mix of oligo-dT and random hexamers. A synthetic immune receptor repertoire was used to measure amplification bias, and any remaining bias was corrected computationally. On the authors' methods: Raw reads were preprocessed to remove errors, and CDR3 was defined by IMGT conventions from the conserved cysteine to phenylalanine. To get clonality, Shannon entropy was normalized by log2 of the number of productive unique TCRs and the result was subtracted from 1. Scalp TCRbeta sequences were cross-referenced with sorted blood CD4 and CD8 repertoires so that the CD4 or CD8 identity of scalp clones could be inferred. Sourced from immuneACCESS, this table was stored by TCRdb with only in-frame sequences that have V and J called. A share of the clones is absent; for the studies checked, an unresolved V gene accounts for under half, and the remainder has no known explanation. From that table come the V and J calls and clone size; the DNA was used to work out D and trimming. The sample data list 150,000 to 200,000 clones, and 50% to 75% of these were observed just once. In total, the top ten clones hold roughly 14% of the sample.

V lost 6 bases and J lost 6 bases; the stretch between them is 6 bases long. Taken from cysteine to phenylalanine, the CDR3 has 12 residues. Only the CDR3 part of the read is kept: 36 bases, read in frame from the first base. The CDR1 and CDR2 encoded by the germline V gene are ENHRY and SYGVKD. A note on this clone: This receptor's antigen is unknown. No quality values exist for individual bases; no much larger clone is one base distant.

The rearrangement combines TRBV10-3 with TRBJ1-6, with the D gene uncertain. The sequencing here drew on CD4+ T cells sorted from blood, taken at week 0. The sequence derives from a human donor with alopecia areata. The nucleotide sequence reads TGTGCCATCAGCCAACCTAATTCACCCCTCCACTTT. It is translated as CAISQPNSPLHF.